This T cell receptor beta chain was sequenced in a study of blood T cell repertoires in COVID-19. About the study: There were acute and convalescent COVID-19 samples, and they came from the United States, Italy and Spain.

TCRdb's copy holds only in-frame clones and misses some; the assay was immunoSEQ multiplex PCR. The profile covers 140,000 to 150,000 clones, with over 75% appearing a single time and approximately 40% taken by the ten largest. Germline V lookup: CDR1 LGHNT, CDR2 FRNRAP. V was shortened by 1 base and J by 1 base, with 8 bases between the two germline ends. The CDR3 is 14 residues long. The sequencing input was peripheral blood. This TCR was recovered from a human donor in a cohort sampled during active COVID-19. V gene TRBV12-5 combines with J gene TRBJ2-7; D call uncertain. The CDR3 here is CASGLATDSYEQYF. The DNA of the CDR3 is TGTGCTAGTGGTTTGGCAACAGATTCCTACGAGCAGTACTTC.